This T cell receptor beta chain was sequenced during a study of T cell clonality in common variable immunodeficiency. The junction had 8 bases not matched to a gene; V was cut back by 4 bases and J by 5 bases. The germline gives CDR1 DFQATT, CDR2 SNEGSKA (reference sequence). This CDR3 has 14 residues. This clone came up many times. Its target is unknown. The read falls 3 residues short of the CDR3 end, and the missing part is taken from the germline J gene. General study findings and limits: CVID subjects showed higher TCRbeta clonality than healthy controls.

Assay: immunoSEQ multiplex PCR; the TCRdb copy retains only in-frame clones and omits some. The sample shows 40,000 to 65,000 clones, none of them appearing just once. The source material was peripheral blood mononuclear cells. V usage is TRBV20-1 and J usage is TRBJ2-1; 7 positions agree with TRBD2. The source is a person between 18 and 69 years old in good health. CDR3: CSANRASGDNEQFF. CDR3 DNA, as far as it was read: TGCAGTGCTAATCGGGCTAGCGGAGACAATGAG.